The rows below give T cell receptor beta chains drawn from one sample of a study of OX40 agonist ivuxolimab in advanced cancers. Sequenced by immunoSEQ multiplex PCR; TCRdb stores in-frame clones only, minus some. This sample has 65,000 to 95,000 clones, with approximately 89% found just once. The sequenced sample was CD4+ or CD8+ T cells sorted from blood, obtained in a trial of the OX40 agonist ivuxolimab. The receptors were gathered from an adult with an advanced solid tumor such as melanoma, head and neck, liver or kidney cancer. Both conserved end residues are part of each CDR3. The order of the fields is CDR3 DNA, CDR3 protein, V gene, clone size, D gene, J gene. The D gene is left open where the match is weak. Size is omitted from some rows. Given values are once, few, many or a class for expanded clones.

DNA: TGTGCCAGCAGAAGGGACATAAACACCGGGGAGCTGTTTTTT
CDR3: CASRRDINTGELFF
V: TRBV6-5
size: .
D: .
J: TRBJ2-2

DNA: TGCGCCAGCAGCTTGGGACTAGCGGGAGCCCAAGAGACCCAGTACTTC
CDR3: CASSLGLAGAQETQYF
V: TRBV5-1
size: .
D: TRBD2
J: TRBJ2-5

DNA: TGTGCCAGCAGCGTAGTCGGAGAGACCCAGTACTTC
CDR3: CASSVVGETQYF
V: TRBV9
size: .
D: .
J: TRBJ2-5

DNA: TGTGCCAGCAGCTTAGGGTCGGCAGGGTCGGCCACCGGGGAGCTGTTTTTT
CDR3: CASSLGSAGSATGELFF
V: TRBV7-2
size: .
D: .
J: TRBJ2-2

DNA: TGTGCCAGCAGCTTAGCCACCGACTATGGCTACACCTTC
CDR3: CASSLATDYGYTF
V: TRBV7-9
size: .
D: .
J: TRBJ1-2

DNA: TGTGCCAGTAGCCCGGACAGGGGGCGCGGGGAGTATGGCTACACCTTC
CDR3: CASSPDRGRGEYGYTF
V: TRBV19
size: few
D: TRBD1
J: TRBJ1-2

DNA: TGCGCCAGCAGCCCGGGACAGGGGATAAATGGCTACACCTTC
CDR3: CASSPGQGINGYTF
V: TRBV5-1
size: .
D: TRBD1
J: TRBJ1-2

DNA: TGCGCCAGCAGCTTGGTGGACAGGGGCACAGATACGCAGTATTTT
CDR3: CASSLVDRGTDTQYF
V: TRBV5-1
size: .
D: TRBD1
J: TRBJ2-3

DNA: TGTGCCACCAGCAGAGATTTTGGCGGTACTTACAATGAGCAGTTCTTC
CDR3: CATSRDFGGTYNEQFF
V: TRBV15
size: .
D: .
J: TRBJ2-1

DNA: TGTGCCAGCAGCTTACGACTAGCGGGGTATCAAGAGACCCAGTACTTC
CDR3: CASSLRLAGYQETQYF
V: TRBV7-8
size: .
D: TRBD2
J: TRBJ2-5

DNA: TGTGCCAGCAGCCCACTCGAGACACTCCGAGAACCGAACACTGAAGCTTTCTTT
CDR3: CASSPLETLREPNTEAFF
V: TRBV9
size: .
D: .
J: TRBJ1-1

DNA: TGTGCCAGCAGCTTAGAGATTTTCTCAACGCTAGGTTACGAGCAGTACTTC
CDR3: CASSLEIFSTLGYEQYF
V: TRBV11-2
size: .
D: .
J: TRBJ2-7

DNA: TGTGCCAGCAGCTTAGGTCGGGCCCGACGCGGGGATACGCAGTATTTT
CDR3: CASSLGRARRGDTQYF
V: TRBV7-9
size: .
D: .
J: TRBJ2-3

DNA: TGTGCCATCAGTCAGGGTAGTGAGCAGTTCTTC
CDR3: CAISQGSEQFF
V: TRBV10-3
size: .
D: .
J: TRBJ2-1

DNA: TGTGCCAGCTCACCCAAGGCGGGACAGCAGGAAAAACTGTTTTTT
CDR3: CASSPKAGQQEKLFF
V: TRBV18
size: once
D: TRBD1
J: TRBJ1-4

DNA: TGTGCCAGCAGCGGAGCGGGGAACACTGAAGCTTTCTTT
CDR3: CASSGAGNTEAFF
V: TRBV6-5
size: .
D: .
J: TRBJ1-1

DNA: TGCGCCAGAAAGAGTTGGTACGAGCAGTACTTC
CDR3: CARKSWYEQYF
V: TRBV5-1
size: .
D: .
J: TRBJ2-7

DNA: TGCGCCAGCAGCGGGACAACCGGGGAGCTGTTTTTT
CDR3: CASSGTTGELFF
V: TRBV10-1
size: once
D: .
J: TRBJ2-2

DNA: TGTGCCAGCAGTGTGGACAGAAGCTATGGCTACACCTTC
CDR3: CASSVDRSYGYTF
V: TRBV6-1
size: once
D: .
J: TRBJ1-2

DNA: TGTGCCACCTTAGCGCCCTCCTACAATGAGCAGTTCTTC
CDR3: CATLAPSYNEQFF
V: TRBV6-1
size: .
D: .
J: TRBJ2-1

DNA: TGTGCCAGCAGTAAGGGACTAGCGGGAGGGACCCAGTACTTC
CDR3: CASSKGLAGGTQYF
V: TRBV6-5
size: .
D: TRBD2
J: TRBJ2-5

DNA: TGCGCCAGCAGCCAAGATACGGGCTATGGCTACACCTTC
CDR3: CASSQDTGYGYTF
V: TRBV4-1
size: .
D: .
J: TRBJ1-2

DNA: TGTGCCAGCAGCTCAGAGACCCAGTACTTC
CDR3: CASSSETQYF
V: TRBV7-8
size: .
D: .
J: TRBJ2-5

DNA: TGCAGCGTTGGTTTCAAGGTCGCAGATACGCAGTATTTT
CDR3: CSVGFKVADTQYF
V: TRBV29-1
size: .
D: .
J: TRBJ2-3

DNA: TGTGCCAGCAGCCGGACAGGTGGAAACAATGAGCAGTTCTTC
CDR3: CASSRTGGNNEQFF
V: TRBV7-3
size: few
D: TRBD1
J: TRBJ2-1

DNA: TGCGCCAGCAGCTGGACTAGCGGGGATTACAATGAGCAGTTCTTC
CDR3: CASSWTSGDYNEQFF
V: TRBV5-1
size: .
D: TRBD2
J: TRBJ2-1

DNA: TGTGCCAGCACCAAAGACCTACAGGGCAGGGTGAATCAGCCCCAGCATTTT
CDR3: CASTKDLQGRVNQPQHF
V: TRBV28
size: .
D: .
J: TRBJ1-5

DNA: TGTGCCAGCACCTTGGGAGGTCGGGATGAGCAGTTCTTC
CDR3: CASTLGGRDEQFF
V: TRBV28
size: .
D: .
J: TRBJ2-1

DNA: TGTGCCAGCAGTTCACTACTCTTCGGGGGAGGGTCGGGTGGCTACACCTTC
CDR3: CASSSLLFGGGSGGYTF
V: TRBV28
size: .
D: .
J: TRBJ1-2

DNA: TGTGCCAGCAGTTTTGGACAGGGTGATCAGCCCCAGCATTTT
CDR3: CASSFGQGDQPQHF
V: TRBV6-9
size: once
D: TRBD1
J: TRBJ1-5

DNA: TGTGCCAGTAGTCCTCTAGCGGGAGGGCCGGGAAATGAGCAGTTCTTC
CDR3: CASSPLAGGPGNEQFF
V: TRBV19
size: .
D: TRBD2
J: TRBJ2-1

DNA: TGTGCCAGCAGTTTACTCCCCTCTAGCGGGAGTTACAATGAGCAGTTCTTC
CDR3: CASSLLPSSGSYNEQFF
V: TRBV28
size: .
D: TRBD2
J: TRBJ2-1

DNA: TGCGCCAGCAGCTTGGCCGGGCAGGGAAGTGGCTACACCTTC
CDR3: CASSLAGQGSGYTF
V: TRBV5-1
size: .
D: .
J: TRBJ1-2

DNA: TGTGCCAGCAGCTTAGGACATGGAAACACTGAAGCTTTCTTT
CDR3: CASSLGHGNTEAFF
V: TRBV7-2
size: .
D: .
J: TRBJ1-1

DNA: TGTGCCTGGATGAAAGGCGGATACACCGGGGAGCTGTTTTTT
CDR3: CAWMKGGYTGELFF
V: TRBV30
size: .
D: .
J: TRBJ2-2

DNA: TGTGCCAGCACACTACAGGGCAGCACTGAAGCTTTCTTT
CDR3: CASTLQGSTEAFF
V: TRBV4-2
size: .
D: .
J: TRBJ1-1

DNA: TGTGCCAGCAGCCGAGATAGCAATCAGCCCCAGCATTTT
CDR3: CASSRDSNQPQHF
V: TRBV7-9
size: .
D: .
J: TRBJ1-5

DNA: TGTGCCAGTAGTCGAGCAGCTAGCGGGACGAACACCGGGGAGCTGTTTTTT
CDR3: CASSRAASGTNTGELFF
V: TRBV19
size: once
D: TRBD2
J: TRBJ2-2

DNA: TGTGCCAGCAGTGACTCACCTGCGACAGGGGGATACAATCAGCCCCAGCATTTT
CDR3: CASSDSPATGGYNQPQHF
V: TRBV6-4
size: .
D: TRBD1
J: TRBJ1-5

DNA: TGTGCCAGCAGCCACCTTAGGGGGGCTTTTGGGAGAAGCAATGAGCAGTTCTTC
CDR3: CASSHLRGAFGRSNEQFF
V: TRBV14
size: .
D: .
J: TRBJ2-1

DNA: TGCAGCGCCGTACAGGGGGCGGATGGCTACACCTTC
CDR3: CSAVQGADGYTF
V: TRBV29-1
size: .
D: TRBD1
J: TRBJ1-2

DNA: TGCAGCGTTCCCCAGGGGGGCTCCTACGAGCAGTACTTC
CDR3: CSVPQGGSYEQYF
V: TRBV29-1
size: .
D: .
J: TRBJ2-7